The following is a T cell receptor (beta chain) sequence with its context. Its antigen is still unknown. The data were obtained in a study of OX40 agonist ivuxolimab in advanced cancers. The study's findings and limits: Among expanded peripheral T cells, antigen specificity went undetermined. CD4+ and CD8+ blood T cells expanded clonally by week 6 at 0.1 to 3.0 mg/kg.

TCRdb's table, derived via immunoSEQ multiplex PCR, lists solely in-frame clones and lacks some. Among around 100,000 clones listed, approximately 89% were seen once. The V and J ends lost 5 bases and 0 bases respectively, with 4 bases between them. Germline lookup yields CDR1 MNHEY and CDR2 SVGAGI. CDR3 length equals 12 residues. This specimen was CD4+ or CD8+ T cells sorted from blood, taken in a trial of the OX40 agonist ivuxolimab. The chain combines TRBV6-5 with TRBJ1-2; no clear D gene. The TCR comes from an adult with an advanced solid tumor such as melanoma, head and neck, liver or kidney cancer. CDR3 nucleotides: TGTGCCAGCAGTCCAGCTAACTATGGCTACACCTTC. It specifies CASSPANYGYTF.